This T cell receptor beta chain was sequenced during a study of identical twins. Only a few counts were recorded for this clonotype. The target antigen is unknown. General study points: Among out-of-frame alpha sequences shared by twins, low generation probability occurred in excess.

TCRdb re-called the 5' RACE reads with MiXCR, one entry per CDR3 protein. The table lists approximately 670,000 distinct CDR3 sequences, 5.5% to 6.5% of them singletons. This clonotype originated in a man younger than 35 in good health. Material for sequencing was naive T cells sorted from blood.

The CDR3 region is CATSDTGLGGGNNEQFF. Here the CDR3 DNA reads TGTGCCACCAGTGACACGGGACTAGGGGGAGGAAACAATGAGCAGTTCTTC. The chain links TRBV24-1 to TRBJ2-1, with 8 bases fitting TRBD2. Germline trimming cut 4 bases from V and 5 bases from J; bases unmatched to any gene: 12. CDR1 is KGHDR, CDR2 SFDVKD, per germline. This CDR3 spans 17 amino acids.